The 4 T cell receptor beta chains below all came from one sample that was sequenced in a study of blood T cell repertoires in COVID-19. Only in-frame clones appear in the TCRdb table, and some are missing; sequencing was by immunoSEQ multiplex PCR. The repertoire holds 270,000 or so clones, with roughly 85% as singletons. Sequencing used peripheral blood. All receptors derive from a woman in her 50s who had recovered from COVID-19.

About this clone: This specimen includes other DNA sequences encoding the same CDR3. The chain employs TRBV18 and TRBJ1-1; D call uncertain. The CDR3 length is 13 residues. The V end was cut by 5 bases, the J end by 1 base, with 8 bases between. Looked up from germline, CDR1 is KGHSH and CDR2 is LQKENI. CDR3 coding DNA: TGTGCCAGCTCAACGGGAGAGAACACTGAAGCTTTCTTT. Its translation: CASSTGENTEAFF.

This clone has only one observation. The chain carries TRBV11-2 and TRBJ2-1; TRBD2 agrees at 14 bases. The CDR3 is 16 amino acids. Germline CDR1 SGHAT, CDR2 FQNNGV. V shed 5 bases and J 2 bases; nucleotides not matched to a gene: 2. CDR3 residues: CASSPGLAGAYNEQFF. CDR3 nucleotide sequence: TGTGCCAGCAGCCCGGGACTAGCGGGGGCCTACAATGAGCAGTTCTTC. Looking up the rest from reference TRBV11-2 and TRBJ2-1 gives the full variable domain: EAGVAQSPRYKIIEKRQSVAFWCNPISGHATLYWYQQILGQGPKLLIQFQNNGVVDDSQLPKDRFSAERLKGVDSTLKIQPAKLEDSAVYLCASSPGLAGAYNEQFFGPGTRLTVL.

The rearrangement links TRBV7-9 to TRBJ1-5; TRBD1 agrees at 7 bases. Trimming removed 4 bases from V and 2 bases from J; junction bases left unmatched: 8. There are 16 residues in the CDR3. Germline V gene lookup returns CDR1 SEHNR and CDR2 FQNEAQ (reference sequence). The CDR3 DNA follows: TGTGCCAGCAGCTCTTACAGGGGTGAGGGCAATCAGCCCCAGCATTTT. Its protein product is CASSSYRGEGNQPQHF.

The CDR3 protein is CASSSVDTGELFF. The CDR3 coding sequence is TGTGCCAGCAGCTCGGTAGACACCGGGGAGCTGTTTTTT. This chain connects TRBV7-3 to TRBJ2-2, with D hard to call. This CDR3 is built from 13 residues. Germline V lookup: CDR1 SGHTA, CDR2 FQGTGA. V dropped 4 bases and J dropped 3 bases, with 6 bases sitting between them.